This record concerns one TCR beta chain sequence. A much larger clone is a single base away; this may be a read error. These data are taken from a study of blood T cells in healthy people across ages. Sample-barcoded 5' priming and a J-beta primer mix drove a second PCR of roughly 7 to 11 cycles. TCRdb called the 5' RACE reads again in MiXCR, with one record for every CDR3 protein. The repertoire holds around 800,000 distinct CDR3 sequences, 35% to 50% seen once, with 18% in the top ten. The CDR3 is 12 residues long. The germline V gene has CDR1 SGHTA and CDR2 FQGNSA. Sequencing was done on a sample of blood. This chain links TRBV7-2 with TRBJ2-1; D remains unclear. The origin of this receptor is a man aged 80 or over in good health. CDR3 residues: CASCLVGYEQFF. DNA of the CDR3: TGTGCCAGCTGCTTAGTAGGCTATGAGCAGTTCTTC.